One sample yielded the 14 T cell receptor beta chains listed below, sequenced in a study of response to subunit inactivated influenza vaccine. MiXCR, applied by TCRdb to the RT-PCR reads, yields one record per CDR3 protein. Here the sample spans a few hundred thousand distinct CDR3 sequences, about 14% being singletons. The specimen comprised PBMCs from blood, sampled 12 days after vaccination. The receptors were gathered from a man aged 50-59 years who received an inactivated influenza vaccine.

Remarks on this clonotype: Since no conserved phenylalanine or tryptophan closes the CDR3, a read error is the likely cause. It is unclear where the CDR3 begins or ends on the DNA, so no DNA is shown, and the CDR3 is as TCRdb lists it. This rearrangement joins TRBV6-5 to TRBJ2-7; no DNA check was done on the table's D call, TRBD1. The CDR3 spans 10 residues, counting both ends. The V gene's germline CDR1 is MNHEY and CDR2 SVGAGI. CDR3 protein: CASSYPLTLG.

The chain employs TRBV28 and TRBJ2-5; the D gene is possibly TRBD1 (6 bases). The V end was cut by 7 bases, the J end by 3 bases, with 18 bases between. Looked up from germline, CDR1 is MDHEN and CDR2 is SYDVKM. The CDR3 extends over 15 amino acids. CDR3 in amino acids: CASIPFSHREETQYF. The CDR3 DNA is TGTGCCAGCATTCCTTTTTCCCACAGGGAAGAGACCCAGTACTTC.

This clonotype appeared a few times. The chain combines TRBV4-1 with TRBJ2-3; D is ambiguous. V gave up 0 bases and J gave up 1 base, with 11 bases separating them. There are 16 residues in the CDR3. The V gene's germline CDR1 is MGHRA and CDR2 YSYEKL. DNA for the CDR3: TGCGCCAGCAGCCAAGATGGGCCCACCGGCACAGATACGCAGTATTTT. Residues: CASSQDGPTGTDTQYF.

This clonotype was recorded at least ten times. This chain links TRBV10-3 with TRBJ2-3; tentatively, D is TRBD2 (5 bases). Germline V gene lookup returns CDR1 ENHRY and CDR2 SYGVKD. V gave up 0 bases and J gave up 3 bases, with 7 bases separating them. The CDR3 consists of 14 residues. The CDR3 is CAISESRGTDTQYF. The CDR3 DNA reads TGTGCCATCAGTGAGTCCAGAGGGACAGATACGCAGTATTTT.

This clonotype has just a few counts. The rearrangement uses TRBV12-3 or TRBV12-4 and TRBJ2-2; TRBD1 agrees at 10 bases. The junction had 14 bases not matched to a gene; V was cut back by 5 bases and J by 5 bases. CDR3 length: 18 residues. The CDR3 region is CASSPIRRQGARTGELFF. The CDR3 DNA reads as TGTGCCAGCAGTCCCATAAGACGACAGGGGGCGCGGACCGGGGAGCTGTTTTTT.

This clonotype turned up a few times. This sequence joins TRBV10-2 and TRBJ2-7, with 9 positions matching TRBD1. The CDR3 is 14 amino acids. Germline V CDR1 and CDR2: WSHSY, SAAADI. The ends lost 6 bases at V and 3 bases at J; junction bases unmatched: 6. CDR3 sequence reads: CASRGTGRLYEQYF. The CDR3 DNA sequence: TGCGCCAGCAGGGGGACAGGGAGGCTCTACGAGCAGTACTTC.

V is TRBV4-1 and J is TRBJ2-3; tentative D call: TRBD2 (6 bases). The germline gives CDR1 MGHRA, CDR2 YSYEKL. This CDR3 is built from 15 residues. V dropped 0 bases and J dropped 7 bases, with 14 bases sitting between them. The CDR3 reads CASSQERWRTNTQYF. CDR3 DNA: TGCGCCAGCAGCCAAGAGAGGTGGCGGACTAATACGCAGTATTTT.

This clonotype was detected many times. The CDR3, as DNA: TGTGCCAGCAGCGTAGGGCACCTCCAGGAGACCCAGTACTTC. Translating gives CASSVGHLQETQYF. The V call is TRBV9, the J call TRBJ2-5; no definite D call. The CDR3 is 14 amino acids. The germline V and J ends were trimmed by 0 bases and 5 bases, with 11 bases remaining between them. In germline, CDR1 is SGDLS, CDR2 YYNGEE.

The table lists this clonotype with many counts. This chain uses TRBV7-9 with TRBJ2-7; D is unclear. There are 12 residues in the CDR3. Trimming pared 2 bases from V and 6 bases from J, leaving 8 bases between. Germline CDR1 reads SEHNR; CDR2 reads FQNEAQ (reference sequence). The CDR3 here is CASSLTRFEQYF. CDR3 bases: TGTGCCAGCAGCTTAACACGGTTCGAGCAGTACTTC.

The sample holds a few counts of this clonotype. This chain uses TRBV29-1 with TRBJ2-7; perhaps TRBD2 as D (6 bases). With 4 bases removed from V and 2 bases from J, the gap between germline ends came to 12 bases. Germline lookup yields CDR1 SQVTM and CDR2 ANQGSEA. This CDR3 contains 13 residues. CDR3 in DNA: TGCAGCGTTGGGACGGGAGTAACCTACGAGCAGTACTTC. This translates into CSVGTGVTYEQYF.

This clonotype has a handful of counts. The rearrangement links TRBV19 to TRBJ1-2; 9 positions agree with TRBD1. Germline CDR1 and CDR2: LNHDA and SQIVND (reference sequence). V dropped 2 bases and J dropped 6; count of bases not matched to a gene: 10. The CDR3 loop spans 16 amino acids. The CDR3 reads CASSITTDRDRDGYTF. The CDR3 bases are TGTGCCAGTAGTATAACTACAGACCGGGACAGGGATGGCTACACCTTC. The full variable domain, with the rest looked up from reference TRBV19 and TRBJ1-2, is DGGITQSPKYLFRKEGQNVTLSCEQNLNHDAMYWYRQDPGQGLRLIYYSQIVNDFQKGDIAEGYSVSREKKESFPLTVTSAQKNPTAFYLCASSITTDRDRDGYTFGSGTRLTVV.

J is TRBJ1-3 and V is TRBV2; TRBD1 might be the D (5 bases). Trimming took off 8 bases at V and 4 bases at J, with 21 bases between the two ends. The CDR3 sequence is 16 residues long. Germline V lookup: CDR1 SNHLY, CDR2 FYNNEI. CDR3 bases: TGTGCCAGCCCTGAGACGGACACTCGAAGGGGAAACACCATATATTTT. Translated: CASPETDTRRGNTIYF.

The gene calls are TRBV29-1 and TRBJ2-3, with a weak D call TRBD2 (6 bases). V lost 4 bases to trimming and J lost 3 bases, with 11 bases between them. CDR1 SQVTM and CDR2 ANQGSEA come from the germline V gene. The CDR3 runs 13 residues. The CDR3 sequence: CSVARRATDTQYF. CDR3 DNA: TGCAGCGTTGCGCGGAGGGCGACAGATACGCAGTATTTT.

This clonotype came up many times. The genes are TRBV7-2 and TRBJ1-5, with D possibly TRBD1 on 5 matching bases. The CDR3 contains 15 residues. Looked up from germline, CDR1 is SGHTA and CDR2 is FQGNSA. Trimming shortened V by 5 bases and J by 1 base, and 12 bases separated the two germline ends. The DNA of the CDR3 is TGTGCCAGCAGCCTCGTCCGGGGGAGCAATCAGCCCCAGCATTTT. Translating it yields CASSLVRGSNQPQHF. Filled out from reference TRBV7-2 and TRBJ1-5, the complete variable domain reads GAGVSQSPSNKVTEKGKDVELRCDPISGHTALYWYRQSLGQGLEFLIYFQGNSAPDKSGLPSDRFSAERTGGSVSTLTIQRTQQEDSAVYLCASSLVRGSNQPQHFGDGTRLSIL.